A selection of T cell receptor beta chains follows, all from one sample in a study of blood T cell repertoires in COVID-19. Measured with immunoSEQ multiplex PCR; TCRdb has only the in-frame clones, and not every one. The sample includes more than 70,000 clones, 70% to 80% of them seen just once. Sequencing used peripheral blood. These receptor sequences come from a human donor in a cohort sampled during active COVID-19. The CDR3 runs from the conserved cysteine through the conserved F or W. D genes are given only for firm matches. Size is omitted from some rows. Given values are once, few, many or a class for expanded clones.

cdr3_aa: CASSKGGGSYEQYF
cdr3_nt: TGTGCCAGCAGCAAAGGAGGCGGTTCCTACGAGCAGTACTTC
clone_size: -
j_call: TRBJ2-7
cdr3_length: 14
d_call: -
v_call: TRBV21-1

cdr3_aa: CATSRDGLAGYEQFF
cdr3_nt: TGTGCCACCAGCAGAGACGGACTAGCGGGATATGAGCAGTTCTTC
clone_size: few
j_call: TRBJ2-1
cdr3_length: 15
d_call: TRBD2
v_call: TRBV15

cdr3_aa: CASSLAQGEETQYF
cdr3_nt: TGTGCCAGCAGCTTAGCACAGGGGGAGGAGACCCAGTACTTC
clone_size: -
j_call: TRBJ2-5
cdr3_length: 14
d_call: TRBD1
v_call: TRBV7-3

cdr3_aa: CASTKAGGLYNEQFF
cdr3_nt: TGTGCCAGCACCAAAGCGGGAGGGCTTTACAATGAGCAGTTCTTC
clone_size: -
j_call: TRBJ2-1
cdr3_length: 15
d_call: TRBD2
v_call: TRBV7-9

cdr3_aa: CASSLSPRRSPLHF
cdr3_nt: TGCGCCAGCAGCTTGTCGCCCAGGAGGTCACCCCTCCACTTT
clone_size: many
j_call: TRBJ1-6
cdr3_length: 14
d_call: -
v_call: TRBV5-1

cdr3_aa: CSVGDRASYEQYF
cdr3_nt: TGCAGCGTTGGGGACAGGGCCTCCTACGAGCAGTACTTC
clone_size: -
j_call: TRBJ2-7
cdr3_length: 13
d_call: TRBD1
v_call: TRBV29-1

cdr3_aa: CASSLTSTGSGNTIYF
cdr3_nt: TGTGCCAGCAGCTTGACCTCGACAGGGTCTGGAAACACCATATATTTT
clone_size: few
j_call: TRBJ1-3
cdr3_length: 16
d_call: TRBD1
v_call: TRBV9

cdr3_aa: CASSSGQGARNTEAFF
cdr3_nt: TGTGCCAGTAGTTCCGGACAGGGGGCCCGGAACACTGAAGCTTTCTTT
clone_size: few
j_call: TRBJ1-1
cdr3_length: 16
d_call: TRBD1
v_call: TRBV19

cdr3_aa: CATSDRFSGIGPEQYF
cdr3_nt: TGTGCCACCAGTGATCGATTTTCGGGTATTGGTCCCGAGCAGTACTTC
clone_size: -
j_call: TRBJ2-7
cdr3_length: 16
d_call: -
v_call: TRBV24-1

cdr3_aa: CASSLDVIGGVGYGYTF
cdr3_nt: TGTGCCAGCAGCTTAGACGTTATCGGGGGTGTCGGCTATGGCTACACCTTC
clone_size: -
j_call: TRBJ1-2
cdr3_length: 17
d_call: -
v_call: TRBV11-2

cdr3_aa: CASSLEPSGPYEQYF
cdr3_nt: TGCGCCAGCAGCTTGGAACCTAGCGGGCCTTACGAGCAGTACTTC
clone_size: -
j_call: TRBJ2-7
cdr3_length: 15
d_call: TRBD2
v_call: TRBV5-1

cdr3_aa: CASSAHGGKGETQYF
cdr3_nt: TGTGCCAGCAGCGCACATGGGGGGAAGGGAGAGACCCAGTACTTC
clone_size: -
j_call: TRBJ2-5
cdr3_length: 15
d_call: -
v_call: TRBV11-3

cdr3_aa: CASSGGTERAFIQYF
cdr3_nt: TGTGCCAGCAGCGGAGGGACCGAAAGGGCCTTCATTCAGTACTTC
clone_size: -
j_call: TRBJ2-4
cdr3_length: 15
d_call: -
v_call: TRBV11-3

cdr3_aa: CASSYRDRSSYEQYF
cdr3_nt: TGTGCCAGCAGTTACCGGGACAGGAGCTCCTACGAGCAGTACTTC
clone_size: many
j_call: TRBJ2-7
cdr3_length: 15
d_call: TRBD1
v_call: TRBV6-2/TRBV6-3

cdr3_aa: CASSVGAGLYDNEQFF
cdr3_nt: TGTGCCAGCAGCGTAGGGGCGGGACTTTACGACAATGAGCAGTTCTTC
clone_size: -
j_call: TRBJ2-1
cdr3_length: 16
d_call: -
v_call: TRBV9

cdr3_aa: CASSFPGGTEAFF
cdr3_nt: TGTGCCAGCAGCTTTCCAGGGGGCACTGAAGCTTTCTTT
clone_size: -
j_call: TRBJ1-1
cdr3_length: 13
d_call: TRBD1
v_call: TRBV7-2

cdr3_aa: CASSQDVASGTDEQFF
cdr3_nt: TGTGCCAGCAGCCAAGATGTGGCTAGCGGGACGGATGAGCAGTTCTTC
clone_size: -
j_call: TRBJ2-1
cdr3_length: 16
d_call: TRBD2
v_call: TRBV3-1/TRBV3-2

cdr3_aa: CAGAHSTDTQYF
cdr3_nt: TGTGCCGGGGCTCACAGCACAGATACGCAGTATTTT
clone_size: -
j_call: TRBJ2-3
cdr3_length: 12
d_call: -
v_call: TRBV6-6

cdr3_aa: CASSLVENEQFF
cdr3_nt: TGTGCCAGCAGCTTGGTAGAAAATGAGCAGTTCTTC
clone_size: few
j_call: TRBJ2-1
cdr3_length: 12
d_call: -
v_call: TRBV5-6